Presented here are 4 T cell receptor beta chains from one specimen sequenced in a study of preoperative IRX-2 immunotherapy in early breast cancer. Treatment described: preoperative locoregional IRX-2 cytokine immunotherapy. Sequencing was performed with immunoSEQ multiplex PCR; in TCRdb, only in-frame clones are kept and a portion is missing. The sample has fewer than 25,000 clones, around 90% seen once. The source was tumor tissue, collected after IRX-2 immunotherapy. The receptors here all came from a human donor with breast cancer.

The chain uses TRBV19 and TRBJ2-5; tentative D call: TRBD2 (6 bases). The CDR3 covers 15 residues. Germline CDR1 is LNHDA and CDR2 is SQIVND (reference sequence). V shed 5 bases and J shed 5 bases, with 18 bases lying between them. The CDR3 nucleotides read TGTGCCAGTAGTGTCGGGACTCCTGGGTGGGAGACCCAGTACTTC. Translated, it gives CASSVGTPGWETQYF.

In this sample, this clone turned up a few times. The gene calls are TRBV20-1 and TRBJ1-1; D not resolved. Germline CDR1 DFQATT, CDR2 SNEGSKA (reference sequence). The CDR3 is 10 residues long. V lost 7 bases and J 7 bases, leaving 10 bases between the germline ends. In DNA form, the CDR3 reads TGCAGTGTATGGCGGAATGAAGCTTTCTTT. This translates into CSVWRNEAFF.

The sample holds one count of this clone. The chain carries TRBV5-6 and TRBJ2-6; maybe TRBD1 (5 bases). The germline V gene encodes CDR1 SGHDT and CDR2 YYEEEE. The CDR3 is 18 residues long. V was cut by 1 base and J by 0 bases, with 14 bases left in between. The CDR3 sequence is CASSLRVGHSSGANVLTF. The CDR3 DNA is TGTGCCAGCAGCTTGAGGGTTGGACACAGCTCTGGGGCCAACGTCCTGACTTTC.

The chain links TRBV4-1 to TRBJ2-3; 7 bases map to TRBD2. The length of the CDR3 is 15 residues. Germline CDR1 is MGHRA and CDR2 is YSYEKL. J lost 2 bases, V lost 3 bases, and 5 bases had no gene match. The CDR3 sequence: CASSQTSGVTDTQYF. CDR3 coding DNA: TGCGCCAGCAGCCAGACCAGCGGGGTCACAGATACGCAGTATTTT.